This note documents a single TCR beta chain sequence. Assay used: immunoSEQ multiplex PCR; TCRdb lists only in-frame clones, some missing. Of 390,000 or so clones detected, around nine tenths appear once; the ten largest clones hold about 10%. This sample was included in a study of blood T cell repertoires in COVID-19. Germline V lookup: CDR1 LNHDA, CDR2 SQIVND (reference sequence). This CDR3 has 15 amino acids. Trimming removed 1 base from V and 7 bases from J; junction bases left unmatched: 6. This chain joins TRBV19 and TRBJ1-2; 10 positions match TRBD1. This clonotype was sampled from a woman aged 50 to 65 who had recovered from COVID-19. The sample was PBMCs or T cells enriched from blood (not recorded which). The CDR3 DNA sequence: TGTGCCAGTAGTATAGGCGAGACAGGGGGCGTTGGCTACACCTTC. Translation gives CASSIGETGGVGYTF.